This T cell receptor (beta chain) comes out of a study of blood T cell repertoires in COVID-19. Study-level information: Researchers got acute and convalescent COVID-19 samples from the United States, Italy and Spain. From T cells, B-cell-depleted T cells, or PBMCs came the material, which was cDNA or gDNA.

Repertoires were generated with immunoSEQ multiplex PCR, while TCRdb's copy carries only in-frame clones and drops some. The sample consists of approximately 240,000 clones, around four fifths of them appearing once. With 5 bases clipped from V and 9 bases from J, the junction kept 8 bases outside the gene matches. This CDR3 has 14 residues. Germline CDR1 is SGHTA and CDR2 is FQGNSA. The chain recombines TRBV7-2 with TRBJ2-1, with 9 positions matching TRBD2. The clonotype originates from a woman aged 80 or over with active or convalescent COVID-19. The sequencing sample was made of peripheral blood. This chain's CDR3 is CASSPQGLATEQFF. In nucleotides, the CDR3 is TGTGCCAGCAGCCCCCAGGGACTAGCTACTGAGCAGTTCTTC.